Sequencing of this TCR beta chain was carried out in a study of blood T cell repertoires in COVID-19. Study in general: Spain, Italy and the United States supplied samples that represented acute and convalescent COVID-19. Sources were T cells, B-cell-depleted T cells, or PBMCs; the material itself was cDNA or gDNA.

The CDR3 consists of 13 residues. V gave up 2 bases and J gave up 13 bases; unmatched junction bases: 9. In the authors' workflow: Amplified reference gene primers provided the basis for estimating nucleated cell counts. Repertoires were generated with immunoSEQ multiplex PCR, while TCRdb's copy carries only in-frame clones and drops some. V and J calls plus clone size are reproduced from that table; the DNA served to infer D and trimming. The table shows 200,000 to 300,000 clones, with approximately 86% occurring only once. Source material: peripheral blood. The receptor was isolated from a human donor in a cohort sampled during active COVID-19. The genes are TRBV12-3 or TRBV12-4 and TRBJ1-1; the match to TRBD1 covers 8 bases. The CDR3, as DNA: TGTGCCAGCAGTTTAAGGGCAGGGGGCTGGGTTTTCTTT. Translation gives CASSLRAGGWVFF.